This T cell receptor (beta chain) originates from a study of tumor-infiltrating lymphocytes in oesophageal squamous cell carcinoma. The CDR3 is 10 residues long. In germline, CDR1 is MDHEN, CDR2 SYDVKM. Deletions cut 5 bases from V and 5 bases from J, with 1 base between. In TCRdb, the PCR reads were re-called with MiXCR into one record per CDR3 protein. The top ten clones hold around 13% of a sample with about 12,000 distinct CDR3 sequences, roughly half of them seen once. This chain uses TRBV28 with TRBJ2-1, with D hard to call. The specimen was normal esophageal tissue next to the tumor. This clonotype was sampled from a male donor with esophageal squamous cell carcinoma. For the CDR3, the DNA is TGTGCCAGCAGTGACAATGAGCAGTTCTTC. It encodes CASSDNEQFF.